This record covers a single TCR beta chain. The target of this receptor is not known. Within one base of it there is no much larger clone, and no base qualities were kept. The sample is drawn from a study of blood T cell repertoires in COVID-19 (TCRdb year 2020). A note on the overall study: Samples covering the acute and convalescent phases of COVID-19 were provided by collaborators in the United States, Italy and Spain. Deeply sampled blood TCRbeta repertoires from subjects exposed to, actively infected with, or recovered from COVID-19 were included in the dataset. The samples were drawn from the first 160 participants of the ongoing ImmuneRACE study and from 1,254 subjects provided by 6 global collaborators. Where available, HLA class I and class II types were taken from metadata supplied by the sample provider and were not determined by assay-based typing. A freely available public database, intended as a resource for researchers studying the immune response to SARS-CoV-2, is where the repertoires were released. The prospective study material was composed of cDNA or gDNA derived from T cells, B-cell-depleted T cells, or PBMCs. Sample metadata almost always included a de-identified subject ID, COVID-19 status, age in years and sex. What the study reported, not specific to this receptor: The quantity of clinical and demographic metadata differed by source and by participant and was supplied without curation.

TCRbeta CDR3 regions were amplified from genomic DNA using the immunoSEQ Assay, a bias-controlled multiplex PCR. The study's processing was this. Nucleated cell counts per sample were estimated from amplification of reference gene primers within the assay. To quantify the absolute abundance of each unique TCRbeta CDR3 rearrangement, sequence reads were collapsed and filtered. For each sample, productive Simpson clonality was calculated as the square root of Simpson's diversity index over productive rearrangements. TCRdb obtained this table from immuneACCESS and retained in-frame rearrangements with V and J assigned. These tables miss some clones; where compared with another copy, unresolved V genes account for less than half of the shortfall, and the remainder is unexplained. D and trimming come from the DNA, and the V and J calls and clone size come from that table. This sample lists approximately 270,000 clones; 80% to 90% were detected once. 1.5% to 2% of the sample lies in the top ten.

In the prospective study, participants were about 18 to 95 years old, resided in about two dozen geographic areas of the United States, and were enrolled through a virtual design. Cohort assignment in the prospective study relied on participant-reported clinical history from a screening survey and a study questionnaire. Recovered participants in ImmuneRACE Cohort 3 were defined as having two consecutive negative NP/OP PCR tests, clearance from a healthcare professional, or resolution of symptoms. In the prospective study, whole blood, serum and a nasopharyngeal or oropharyngeal swab were collected from each participant by mobile phlebotomists. Over an approximately 2-month period, participants in the prospective study had the option of providing additional blood draws and questionnaires. Before DNA extraction, prospective study blood samples were shipped either frozen or at room temperature. V lost 6 bases and J lost 3 bases; the stretch between them is 16 bases long. From its cysteine to its phenylalanine, the CDR3 spans 15 amino acids. CDR3 DNA only is kept here, 45 bases in frame from base 1. CDR1 LNHDA and CDR2 SQIVND were looked up in the germline V gene (reference sequence).

The receptor comes from a woman between 50 and 59 years old who had recovered from COVID-19. The receptor chain draws on TRBV19 and TRBJ2-3; the D gene is possibly TRBD1, with 6 bases matching. The material sequenced was PBMCs or T cells enriched from blood (not recorded which). The nucleotide sequence is TGTGCCAGTAGGCCGGGACATGGATTAACAGATACGCAGTATTTT. The translation is CASRPGHGLTDTQYF.